The rows below give T cell receptor beta chains drawn from one sample of a study of CD8+ T cells in alopecia areata. Only in-frame clones appear in the TCRdb table, and some are missing; sequencing was by immunoSEQ multiplex PCR. The sample has about 160,000 clones, 50% to 70% seen once. Source: CD4+ T cells sorted from blood, taken at week 4, from a patient treated with tofacitinib. Every receptor here comes from a human donor with alopecia areata. Both conserved end residues are part of each CDR3. The order of the fields is clone size, CDR3 length, J gene, D gene, V gene, CDR3 protein, CDR3 DNA. A D gene is named only where the DNA matches it firmly. Expanded clones get a size class; other rows say once, few or many, or leave the size out.

clone_size: -
cdr3_length: 14
j_call: TRBJ1-1
d_call: -
v_call: TRBV30
cdr3_aa: CAWSGGTRNTEAFF
cdr3_nt: TGTGCCTGGAGTGGAGGGACGAGGAACACTGAAGCTTTCTTT

clone_size: -
cdr3_length: 15
j_call: TRBJ2-1
d_call: -
v_call: TRBV5-4
cdr3_aa: CASRLDYLDQNEQFF
cdr3_nt: TGTGCCAGCCGGTTAGACTACCTGGACCAGAATGAGCAGTTCTTC

clone_size: few
cdr3_length: 12
j_call: TRBJ2-2
d_call: -
v_call: TRBV19
cdr3_aa: CASSTYPGELFF
cdr3_nt: TGTGCCAGTAGTACTTACCCCGGGGAGCTGTTTTTT

clone_size: -
cdr3_length: 15
j_call: TRBJ2-2
d_call: TRBD1
v_call: TRBV4-3
cdr3_aa: CASSQEGTVGGELFF
cdr3_nt: TGCGCCAGCAGCCAAGAGGGGACAGTGGGCGGGGAGCTGTTTTTT

clone_size: -
cdr3_length: 12
j_call: TRBJ2-5
d_call: -
v_call: TRBV11-2
cdr3_aa: CASSARGETQYF
cdr3_nt: TGTGCCAGCAGCGCACGGGGGGAGACCCAGTACTTC

clone_size: once
cdr3_length: 13
j_call: TRBJ1-2
d_call: -
v_call: TRBV25-1
cdr3_aa: CASSELSGLGYTF
cdr3_nt: TGTGCCAGCAGTGAATTAAGCGGCCTGGGCTACACCTTC

clone_size: -
cdr3_length: 11
j_call: TRBJ1-1
d_call: -
v_call: TRBV30
cdr3_aa: CAWSVSTEAFF
cdr3_nt: TGTGCCTGGAGTGTAAGCACTGAAGCTTTCTTT

clone_size: -
cdr3_length: 14
j_call: TRBJ2-7
d_call: -
v_call: TRBV29-1
cdr3_aa: CSVGGVRSSYEQYF
cdr3_nt: TGCAGCGTTGGGGGGGTCCGGAGCTCCTACGAGCAGTACTTC

clone_size: -
cdr3_length: 15
j_call: TRBJ2-3
d_call: TRBD1
v_call: TRBV5-1
cdr3_aa: CASSTLTGFTDTQYF
cdr3_nt: TGCGCCAGCAGCACACTGACAGGGTTCACAGATACGCAGTATTTT

clone_size: -
cdr3_length: 13
j_call: TRBJ2-7
d_call: TRBD1
v_call: TRBV6-5
cdr3_aa: CASSEQDRAPRYF
cdr3_nt: TGTGCCAGCAGTGAGCAGGACAGGGCCCCGCGGTACTTC